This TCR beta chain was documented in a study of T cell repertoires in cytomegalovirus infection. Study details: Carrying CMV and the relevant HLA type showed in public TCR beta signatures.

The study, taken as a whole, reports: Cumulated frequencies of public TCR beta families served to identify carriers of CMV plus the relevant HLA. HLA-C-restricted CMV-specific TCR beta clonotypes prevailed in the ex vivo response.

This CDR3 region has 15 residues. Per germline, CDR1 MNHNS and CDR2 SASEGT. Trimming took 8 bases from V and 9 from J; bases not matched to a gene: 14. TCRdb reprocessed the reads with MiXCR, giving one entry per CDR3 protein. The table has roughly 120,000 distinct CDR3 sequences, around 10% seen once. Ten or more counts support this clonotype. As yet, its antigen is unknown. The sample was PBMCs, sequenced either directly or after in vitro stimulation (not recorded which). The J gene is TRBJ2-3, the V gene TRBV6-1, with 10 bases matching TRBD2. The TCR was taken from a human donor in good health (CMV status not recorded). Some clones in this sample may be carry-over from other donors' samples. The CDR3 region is CASGWTSGVDGTQYF. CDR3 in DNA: TGTGCCAGCGGTTGGACTAGCGGAGTCGATGGGACGCAGTATTTT.